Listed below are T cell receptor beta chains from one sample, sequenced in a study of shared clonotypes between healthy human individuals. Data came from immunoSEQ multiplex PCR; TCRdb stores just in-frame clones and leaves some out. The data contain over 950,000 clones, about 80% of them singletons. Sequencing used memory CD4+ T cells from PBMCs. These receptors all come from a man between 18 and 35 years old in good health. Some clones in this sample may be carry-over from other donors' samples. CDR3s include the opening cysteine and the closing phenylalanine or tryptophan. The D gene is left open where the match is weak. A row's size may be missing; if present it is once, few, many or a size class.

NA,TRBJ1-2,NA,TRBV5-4,CASSLGSGTNYGYTF,TGTGCCAGCAGCTTGGGATCAGGAACTAACTATGGCTACACCTTC
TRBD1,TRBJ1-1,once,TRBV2,CASSDHRGPNTEAFF,TGTGCCAGCAGCGACCACAGGGGCCCGAACACTGAAGCTTTCTTT
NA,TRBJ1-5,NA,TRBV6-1,CASSELGASNQPQHF,TGTGCCAGCAGTGAACTCGGAGCTAGCAATCAGCCCCAGCATTTT
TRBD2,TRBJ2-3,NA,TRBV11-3,CASSLGLAGGRTDTQYF,TGTGCCAGCAGCTTAGGACTAGCGGGAGGGCGCACAGATACGCAGTATTTT
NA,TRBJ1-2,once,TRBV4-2,CASSQDNGRGYTF,TGTGCCAGCAGCCAAGATAACGGCAGGGGCTACACCTTC
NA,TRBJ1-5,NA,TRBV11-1,CASSPNSPVGNQPQHF,TGTGCCAGCAGTCCAAACAGCCCCGTTGGCAATCAGCCCCAGCATTTT
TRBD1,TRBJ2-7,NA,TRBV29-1,CSVSPGGYEQYF,TGCAGCGTTTCCCCAGGGGGCTACGAGCAGTACTTC
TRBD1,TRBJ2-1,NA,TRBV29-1,CSASGQGSYNEQFF,TGCAGCGCCTCGGGACAGGGCTCCTACAATGAGCAGTTCTTC
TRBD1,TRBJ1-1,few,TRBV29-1,CSGRQGYTEAFF,TGCAGCGGTCGACAGGGATACACTGAAGCTTTCTTT
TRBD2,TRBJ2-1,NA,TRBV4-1,CASSQSAGLAAYNEQFF,TGCGCCAGCAGCCAAAGCGCGGGACTAGCGGCATACAATGAGCAGTTCTTC
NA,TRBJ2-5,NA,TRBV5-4,CASTPGGVRETQYF,TGTGCCAGCACCCCGGGTGGGGTACGGGAGACCCAGTACTTC
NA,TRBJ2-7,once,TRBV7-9,CASSPPGLGTYEQYF,TGTGCCAGCAGCCCCCCGGGACTGGGCACCTACGAGCAGTACTTC
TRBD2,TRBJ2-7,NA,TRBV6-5,CASSYSGTTYEQYF,TGTGCCAGCAGTTACTCCGGGACTACCTACGAGCAGTACTTC
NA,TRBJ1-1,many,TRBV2,CASSERSGNTEAFF,TGTGCCAGCAGTGAGAGGTCAGGGAACACTGAAGCTTTCTTT
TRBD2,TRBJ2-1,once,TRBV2,CASAPGLGTYNEQFF,TGTGCCAGCGCTCCGGGACTAGGCACTTACAATGAGCAGTTCTTC
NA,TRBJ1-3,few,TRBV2,CASSELTSGNTIYF,TGTGCCAGCAGTGAACTGACCTCTGGAAACACCATATATTTT
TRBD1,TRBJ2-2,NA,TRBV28,CASYTGGITGELFF,TGTGCCAGCTACACAGGGGGCATCACCGGGGAGCTGTTTTTT
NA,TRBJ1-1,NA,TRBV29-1,CSVEGPELITEAFF,TGCAGCGTTGAAGGGCCCGAACTTATCACTGAAGCTTTCTTT
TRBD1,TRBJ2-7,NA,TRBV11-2,CASSIRTGLSYEQYF,TGTGCCAGCAGCATCCGGACAGGATTATCCTACGAGCAGTACTTC
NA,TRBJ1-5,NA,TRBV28,CASSPWGRGGNQPQHF,TGTGCCAGCAGTCCCTGGGGCAGGGGTGGCAATCAGCCCCAGCATTTT
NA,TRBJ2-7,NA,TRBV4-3,CASSQDSRTQRGEQYF,TGCGCCAGCAGCCAAGACTCAAGGACGCAGAGGGGCGAGCAGTACTTC
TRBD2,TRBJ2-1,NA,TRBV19,CASSAAGTSGRAGFF,TGTGCCAGTAGCGCTGCCGGGACTAGCGGGAGGGCCGGGTTCTTC
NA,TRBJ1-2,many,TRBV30,CAWRGKGRVGYTF,TGTGCCTGGAGGGGGAAGGGAAGGGTTGGCTACACCTTC
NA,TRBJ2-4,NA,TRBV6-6,CASSHRAAEYF,TGTGCCAGCAGCCACCGGGCCGCTGAATACTTC
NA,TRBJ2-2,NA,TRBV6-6,CASSHRDTGELFF,TGTGCCAGCAGCCACAGAGACACCGGGGAGCTGTTTTTT
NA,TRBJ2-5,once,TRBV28,CASSLSPLRGRETQYF,TGTGCCAGCAGTCTATCCCCCTTGAGGGGACGAGAGACCCAGTACTTC
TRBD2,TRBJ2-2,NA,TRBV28,CASIKREGYTGELFF,TGTGCCAGCATTAAGCGGGAGGGGTACACCGGGGAGCTGTTTTTT
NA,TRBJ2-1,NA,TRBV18,CASSPPVGYNEQFF,TGTGCCAGCTCACCACCAGTAGGTTACAATGAGCAGTTCTTC
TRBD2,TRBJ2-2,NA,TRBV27,CASSSRSVGLAGAYTGELFF,TGTGCCAGCAGTTCCCGTAGTGTCGGACTAGCGGGAGCTTATACCGGGGAGCTGTTTTTT
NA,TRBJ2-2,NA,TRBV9,CASSVDGSGGVRELFF,TGTGCCAGCAGCGTAGACGGGAGCGGAGGAGTCCGGGAGCTGTTTTTT
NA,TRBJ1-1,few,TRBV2,CASGGQLNTEAFF,TGTGCCAGCGGTGGACAGTTGAACACTGAAGCTTTCTTT
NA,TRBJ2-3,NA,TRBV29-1,CSVEDRPDTQYF,TGCAGCGTTGAAGATCGTCCAGATACGCAGTATTTT
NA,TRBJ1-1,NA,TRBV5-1,CASSLDGNPNTEAFF,TGCGCCAGCAGCTTGGACGGCAACCCGAACACTGAAGCTTTCTTT
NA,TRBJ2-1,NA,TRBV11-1,CASSLLPVNEQFF,TGTGCCAGCAGCTTACTGCCAGTCAATGAGCAGTTCTTC
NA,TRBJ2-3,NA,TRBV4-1,CASSQDPRADTQYF,TGCGCCAGCAGCCAAGATCCCAGGGCAGATACGCAGTATTTT
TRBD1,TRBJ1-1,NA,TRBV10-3,CAISVTGTDTEAFF,TGTGCCATCAGTGTTACCGGGACAGACACTGAAGCTTTCTTT
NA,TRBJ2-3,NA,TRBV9,CASSAGPHPTDTQYF,TGTGCCAGCAGCGCGGGGCCTCACCCCACAGATACGCAGTATTTT
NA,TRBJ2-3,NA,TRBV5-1,CASSREVGGGRITDTQYF,TGCGCCAGCAGCCGAGAAGTAGGAGGCGGCCGAATCACAGATACGCAGTATTTT
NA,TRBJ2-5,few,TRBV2,CASSENRKETQYF,TGTGCCAGCAGTGAAAACAGGAAAGAGACCCAGTACTTC
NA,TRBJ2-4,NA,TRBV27,CASSLNGGTAKNIQYF,TGTGCCAGCAGTTTAAATGGGGGAACAGCCAAAAACATTCAGTACTTC
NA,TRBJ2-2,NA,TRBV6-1,CASSGPGLFTGELFF,TGTGCCAGCAGTGGTCCAGGGCTTTTCACCGGGGAGCTGTTTTTT
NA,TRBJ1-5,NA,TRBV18,CASSPGAPWSNQPQHF,TGTGCCAGCTCACCAGGGGCCCCCTGGAGCAATCAGCCCCAGCATTTT
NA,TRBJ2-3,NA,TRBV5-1,CASSLARQGTDTQYF,TGCGCCAGCAGCTTGGCGAGGCAGGGAACAGATACGCAGTATTTT